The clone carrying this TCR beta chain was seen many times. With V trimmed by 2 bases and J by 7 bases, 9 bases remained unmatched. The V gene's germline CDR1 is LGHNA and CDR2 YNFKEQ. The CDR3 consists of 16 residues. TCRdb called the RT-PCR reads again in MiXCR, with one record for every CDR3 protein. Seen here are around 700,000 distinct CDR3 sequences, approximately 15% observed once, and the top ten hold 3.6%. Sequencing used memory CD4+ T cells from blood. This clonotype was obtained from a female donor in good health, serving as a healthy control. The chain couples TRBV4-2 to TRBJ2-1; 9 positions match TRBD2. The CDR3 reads CASSQQSGRLRNEQFF. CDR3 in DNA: TGTGCCAGCAGCCAACAAAGCGGGAGGTTGCGGAATGAGCAGTTCTTC.